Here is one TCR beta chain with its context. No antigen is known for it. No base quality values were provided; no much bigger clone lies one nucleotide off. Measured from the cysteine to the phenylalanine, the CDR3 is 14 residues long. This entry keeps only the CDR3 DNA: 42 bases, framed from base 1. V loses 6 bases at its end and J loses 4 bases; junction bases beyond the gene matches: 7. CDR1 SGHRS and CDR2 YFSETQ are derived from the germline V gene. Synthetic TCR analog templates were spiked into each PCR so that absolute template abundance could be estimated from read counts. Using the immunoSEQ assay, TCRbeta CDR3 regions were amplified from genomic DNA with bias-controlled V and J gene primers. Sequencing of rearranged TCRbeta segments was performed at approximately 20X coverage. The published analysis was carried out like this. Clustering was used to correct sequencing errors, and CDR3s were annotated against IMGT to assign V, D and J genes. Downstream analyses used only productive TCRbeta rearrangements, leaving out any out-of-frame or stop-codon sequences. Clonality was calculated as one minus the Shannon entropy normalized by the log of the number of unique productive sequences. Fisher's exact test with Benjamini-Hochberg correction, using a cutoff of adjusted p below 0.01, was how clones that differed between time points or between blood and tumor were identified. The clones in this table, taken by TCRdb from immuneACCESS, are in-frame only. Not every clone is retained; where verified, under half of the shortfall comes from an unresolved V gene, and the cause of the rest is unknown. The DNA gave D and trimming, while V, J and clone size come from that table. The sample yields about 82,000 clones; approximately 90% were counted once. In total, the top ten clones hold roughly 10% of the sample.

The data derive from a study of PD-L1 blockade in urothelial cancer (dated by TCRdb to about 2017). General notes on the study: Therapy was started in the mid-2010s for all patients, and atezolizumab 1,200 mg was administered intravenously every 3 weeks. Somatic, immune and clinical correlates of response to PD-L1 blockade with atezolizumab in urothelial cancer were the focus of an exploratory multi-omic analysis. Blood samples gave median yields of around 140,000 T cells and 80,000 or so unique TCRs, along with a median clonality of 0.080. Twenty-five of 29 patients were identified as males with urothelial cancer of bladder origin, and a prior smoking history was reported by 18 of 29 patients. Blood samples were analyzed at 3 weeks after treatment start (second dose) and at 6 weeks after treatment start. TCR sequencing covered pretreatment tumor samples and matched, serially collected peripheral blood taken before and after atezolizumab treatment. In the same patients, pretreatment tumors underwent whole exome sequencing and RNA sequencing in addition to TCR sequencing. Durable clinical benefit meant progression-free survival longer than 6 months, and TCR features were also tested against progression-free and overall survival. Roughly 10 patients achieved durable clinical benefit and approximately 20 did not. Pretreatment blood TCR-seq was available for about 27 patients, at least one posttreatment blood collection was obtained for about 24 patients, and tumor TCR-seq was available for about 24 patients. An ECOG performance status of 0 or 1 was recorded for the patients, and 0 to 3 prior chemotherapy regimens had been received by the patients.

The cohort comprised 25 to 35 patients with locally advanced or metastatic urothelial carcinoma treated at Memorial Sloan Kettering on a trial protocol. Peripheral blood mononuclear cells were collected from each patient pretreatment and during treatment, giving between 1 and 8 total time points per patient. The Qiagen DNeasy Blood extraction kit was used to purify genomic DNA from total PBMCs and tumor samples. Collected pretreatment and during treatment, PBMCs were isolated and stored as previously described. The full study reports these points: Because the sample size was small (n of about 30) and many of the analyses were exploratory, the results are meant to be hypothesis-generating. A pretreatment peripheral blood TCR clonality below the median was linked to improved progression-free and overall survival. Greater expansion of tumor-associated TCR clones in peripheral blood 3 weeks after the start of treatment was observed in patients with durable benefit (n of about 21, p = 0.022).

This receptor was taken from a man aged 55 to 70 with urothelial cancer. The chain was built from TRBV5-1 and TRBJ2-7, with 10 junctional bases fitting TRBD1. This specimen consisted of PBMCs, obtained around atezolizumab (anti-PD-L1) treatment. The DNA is TGCGCCAGCAAGGGACAGGGGTATGCGTACGAGCAGTACTTC. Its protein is CASKGQGYAYEQYF.